Each of the 20 T cell receptor beta chains below was sequenced from the same sample in a study of human thymus T cells. Profiling relied on immunoSEQ multiplex PCR, and the TCRdb table lists in-frame clones only, not all of them. Of tens of thousands of clones listed, 94% are singletons. Sequenced: blood. These receptors were collected from a boy less than two years old with a congenital heart defect but otherwise immunologically healthy.

This rearrangement joins TRBV7-9 to TRBJ1-3, with no clear D. Trimming left V 5 bases short and J 7 bases short, with 6 bases between. The CDR3 is 11 amino acids. CDR1 is SEHNR and CDR2 is FQNEAQ in the germline V gene (reference sequence). The CDR3 spells CASSLENTIYF. DNA for the CDR3: TGTGCCAGCAGCCTGGAGAACACCATATATTTT. The complete variable domain, with remaining parts taken from reference TRBV7-9 and TRBJ1-3, reads DTGVSQNPRHKITKRGQNVTFRCDPISEHNRLYWYRQTLGQGPEFLTYFQNEAQLEKSRLLSDRFSAERPKGSFSTLEIQRTEQGDSAMYLCASSLENTIYFGEGSWLTVV.

The chain links TRBV7-9 to TRBJ1-2; D is unresolved. The V end lost 2 bases, the J end lost 2 bases, and 3 bases lay between the germline ends. The CDR3 totals 12 residues. From germline, CDR1 is SEHNR and CDR2 FQNEAQ (reference sequence). The CDR3 DNA reads TGTGCCAGCAGCTTACAAAACTATGGCTACACCTTC. It specifies CASSLQNYGYTF.

The CDR3, as DNA: TGTGCCAGCAGTTACTTCGGGGAGAGACTCTACTACGAGCAGTACTTC. Translating it yields CASSYFGERLYYEQYF. J is TRBJ2-7 and V is TRBV6-6; weak D call: TRBD2 (5 bases). V lost 1 base and J 3 bases, leaving 16 bases between the germline ends. The germline V gene encodes CDR1 MNHNY and CDR2 SVGAGI (reference sequence). The CDR3 sequence is 16 residues long.

The chain couples TRBV19 to TRBJ1-5; D unclear. The CDR3 totals 14 residues. In germline, CDR1 is LNHDA, CDR2 SQIVND (reference sequence). V shed 3 bases and J shed 3 bases, with 9 bases lying between them. The DNA for the CDR3 is TGTGCCAGTAGTATCTGGGAATTCAATCAGCCCCAGCATTTT. This codes for CASSIWEFNQPQHF.

The rearrangement uses TRBV4-3 and TRBJ2-3, with D tentatively TRBD1 (6 bases). V shed 0 bases and J shed 2 bases, with 21 bases lying between them. CDR1 LGHNA and CDR2 YSLEER come from the germline V gene. This CDR3 has 19 residues. CDR3 bases: TGCGCCAGCAGCCAAGATATCGCTAGGGCCGGGACATACACAGATACGCAGTATTTT. It yields the protein CASSQDIARAGTYTDTQYF.

The rearrangement links TRBV4-1 to TRBJ2-7, with 8 positions matching TRBD1. Per the germline V gene, CDR1 is MGHRA and CDR2 is YSYEKL. This CDR3 region has 14 residues. Trimming cost V 2 bases and J 0 bases; bases outside gene matches: 0. The CDR3 coding sequence is TGCGCCAGCAGCCAAACAGGGGGCTCCTACGAGCAGTACTTC. Translation gives CASSQTGGSYEQYF.

The rearrangement links TRBV27 to TRBJ2-7; the D gene is possibly TRBD2 (7 bases). Trimming stripped 6 bases from V and 4 bases from J, with 16 bases between. Germline V gene lookup returns CDR1 MNHEY and CDR2 SMNVEV (reference sequence). The CDR3 has 14 residues. DNA of the CDR3: TGTGCCAGCAGCCAAAGGGAGGGGGGGTACGAGCAGTACTTC. Translation: CASSQREGGYEQYF.

The genes are TRBV2 and TRBJ2-3; 8 positions agree with TRBD2. V dropped 3 bases and J dropped 2; count of bases not matched to a gene: 4. This CDR3 spans 15 amino acids. Germline loops: CDR1 SNHLY, CDR2 FYNNEI. CDR3: CASSEVAGFTDTQYF. The CDR3 nucleotides are TGTGCCAGCAGTGAGGTAGCGGGGTTCACAGATACGCAGTATTTT.

The rearrangement uses TRBV7-9 and TRBJ2-7; D may match TRBD1 or TRBD2 (6 bases each). The V gene's germline CDR1 is SEHNR and CDR2 FQNEAQ (reference sequence). V was shortened by 3 bases and J by 3 bases, with 12 bases between the two germline ends. This CDR3 is 14 amino acids long. The CDR3 loop reads CASSLYGGLYEQYF. CDR3 bases: TGTGCCAGCAGCTTGTATGGGGGGCTCTACGAGCAGTACTTC.

This CDR3 reads CASRRQGDTEAFF. The CDR3 nucleotides read TGTGCCAGCAGAAGACAGGGCGACACTGAAGCTTTCTTT. The chain has TRBV11-2 and TRBJ1-1, with TRBD1 matching 7 bases. The CDR3 is 13 amino acids. Germline CDR1 is SGHAT and CDR2 is FQNNGV. V shed 6 bases and J 3 bases; nucleotides not matched to a gene: 4.

This clone was observed a single time. The V gene is TRBV27, the J gene TRBJ2-3; a weak D match, TRBD2 (5 bases). V was trimmed by 4 bases and J by 6 bases, leaving 11 bases between them. CDR1 and CDR2 from the germline V gene are MNHEY and SMNVEV (reference sequence). The CDR3 sequence is 13 residues long. CDR3 nucleotides: TGTGCCAGCAGTTCCTTAGCGACCGATACGCAGTATTTT. Its translation: CASSSLATDTQYF.

The chain employs TRBV6-1 and TRBJ2-3, with 8 bases identical to TRBD2. V trimming: 6 bases; J trimming: 7 bases; junction bases outside the gene matches: 9. The germline gives CDR1 MNHNS, CDR2 SASEGT. The CDR3 consists of 14 residues. The CDR3 DNA reads as TGTGCCAGCAGGACCGGGACTAGTTTACATACGCAGTATTTT. Amino acid sequence: CASRTGTSLHTQYF.

The J gene is TRBJ2-1, the V gene TRBV6-5; D tentatively reads TRBD1 or TRBD2 (6 bases each). V was cut by 8 bases and J by 8 bases, with 16 bases left in between. The CDR3 sequence is 13 residues long. CDR1 is MNHEY, CDR2 SVGAGI, per germline. In DNA form, the CDR3 reads TGTGCCAGCGGATTAAAGGGGGGAGATGAGCAGTTCTTC. Its protein product is CASGLKGGDEQFF.

The rearrangement joins TRBV2 to TRBJ1-5; possibly TRBD1 for D (6 bases). CDR1 SNHLY and CDR2 FYNNEI come from the germline V gene. V lost 6 bases to trimming and J lost 4 bases, with 13 bases between them. CDR3 length: 14 residues. In DNA, the CDR3 is TGTGCCAGCAGGGATACAGGGTATAATCAGCCCCAGCATTTT. Translated: CASRDTGYNQPQHF.

The CDR3 sequence is CASTLDYQETQYF. The CDR3 nucleotides read TGTGCCAGCACCCTGGACTACCAAGAGACCCAGTACTTC. The chain recombines TRBV6-6 with TRBJ2-5; D is perhaps TRBD2 (5 bases). Per the germline V gene, CDR1 is MNHNY and CDR2 is SVGAGI (reference sequence). CDR3 size: 13 residues. Trimming shortened V by 7 bases and J by 0 bases, and 9 bases separated the two germline ends.

The chain has TRBV28 and TRBJ1-1; TRBD1 aligns across 8 bases. The CDR3 has 12 residues. Germline values: CDR1 MDHEN, CDR2 SYDVKM. After removal of 8 bases from V and 5 bases from J, the junction contained 4 bases not matched to a gene. CDR3 sequence reads: CASSYRGTEAFF. As DNA, the CDR3 is TGTGCCAGCTCCTACAGGGGGACTGAAGCTTTCTTT.

The chain is built from TRBV5-5 and TRBJ1-3, with TRBD1 matching 7 bases. Germline CDR1 and CDR2: SGHKS and YYEKEE (reference sequence). V dropped 1 base and J dropped 1; count of bases not matched to a gene: 2. The CDR3 is 15 amino acids. CDR3 protein: CASSLIQGSGNTIYF. The CDR3 DNA reads TGTGCCAGCAGCTTGATACAGGGGTCTGGAAACACCATATATTTT.

This clone was counted once. V usage is TRBV18 and J usage is TRBJ1-4; 9 nucleotides line up with TRBD1. Germline-derived CDR1 and CDR2 are KGHSH and LQKENI. The CDR3 loop spans 17 amino acids. Trimming at V came to 0 bases and at J to 4 bases, leaving 6 bases not matched to a gene. The CDR3 sequence is CASSPPGQGDGNEKLFF. The CDR3 DNA follows: TGTGCCAGCTCACCACCGGGACAGGGTGACGGTAATGAAAAACTGTTTTTT. Based on the CDR3 plus reference TRBV18 and TRBJ1-4, the full variable domain is NAGVMQNPRHLVRRRGQEARLRCSPMKGHSHVYWYRQLPEEGLKFMVYLQKENIIDESGMPKERFSAEFPKEGPSILRIQQVVRGDSAAYFCASSPPGQGDGNEKLFFGSGTQLSVL.

The chain recombines TRBV6-6 with TRBJ2-7; 8 nucleotides line up with TRBD1. Germline V lookup: CDR1 MNHNY, CDR2 SVGAGI (reference sequence). V lost 5 bases, J lost 5 bases, and 8 bases stayed unmatched. The CDR3 is made up of 14 amino acids. For the CDR3, the DNA is TGTGCCAGCAGTCAGGGACAGGAAAGTCACGAGCAGTACTTC. Its protein product is CASSQGQESHEQYF.

This clone was counted only a few times. This chain connects TRBV10-3 to TRBJ1-1; D remains unclear. The CDR3 covers 13 residues. Germline V gene sequence: CDR1 ENHRY, CDR2 SYGVKD. V was shortened by 2 bases and J by 5 bases, with 9 bases between the two germline ends. The CDR3 DNA reads as TGTGCCATCAGTGAGAAAGGGAGGACTGAAGCTTTCTTT. Translated, it gives CAISEKGRTEAFF.